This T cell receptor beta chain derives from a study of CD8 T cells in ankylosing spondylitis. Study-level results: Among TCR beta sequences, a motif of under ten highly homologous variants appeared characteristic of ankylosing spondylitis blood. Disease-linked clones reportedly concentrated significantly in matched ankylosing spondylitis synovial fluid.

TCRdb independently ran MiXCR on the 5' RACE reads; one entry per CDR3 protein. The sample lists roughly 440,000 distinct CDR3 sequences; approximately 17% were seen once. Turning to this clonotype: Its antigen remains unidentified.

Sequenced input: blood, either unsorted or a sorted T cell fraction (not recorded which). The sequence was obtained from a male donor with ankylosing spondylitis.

CDR3 sequence: CASSAATAPGGYTF. Written as DNA, the CDR3 is TGCGCCAGCAGCGCGGCGACAGCCCCGGGGGGCTACACCTTC. V usage is TRBV5-1 and J usage is TRBJ1-2; TRBD1 is a possible D gene (5 bases). Germline V gene data show CDR1 as SGHRS and CDR2 as YFSETQ. V dropped 4 bases and J dropped 8 bases, with 18 bases sitting between them. There are 14 residues in the CDR3.